This entry describes one T cell receptor beta chain. These data are taken from a study of T cells in tumors after PD-1 blockade. Overall study context: Prior checkpoint blockade, systemic immunosuppressant use, or anti-cancer therapy within 4 weeks excluded patients.

The V and J ends lost 2 bases and 6 bases respectively, with 11 bases between them. CDR1 is SGHNT and CDR2 is YENEEA in the germline V gene. The CDR3 loop spans 13 amino acids. Some clones are missing from TCRdb's copy, which holds only in-frame ones; the method was immunoSEQ multiplex PCR. The sample yields almost 35,000 clones, 73% seen once. Input was about 550 ng to 6,004 ng of genomic DNA from tumor or blood. This TCR derives from a human donor with basal cell carcinoma. The chain is built from TRBV11-3 and TRBJ2-7, with no clear D. Material: PBMCs, obtained after anti-PD-1 treatment. CDR3 sequence: CASSLSPQVEQYF. CDR3 DNA: TGTGCCAGCAGCTTAAGTCCCCAAGTCGAGCAGTACTTC.